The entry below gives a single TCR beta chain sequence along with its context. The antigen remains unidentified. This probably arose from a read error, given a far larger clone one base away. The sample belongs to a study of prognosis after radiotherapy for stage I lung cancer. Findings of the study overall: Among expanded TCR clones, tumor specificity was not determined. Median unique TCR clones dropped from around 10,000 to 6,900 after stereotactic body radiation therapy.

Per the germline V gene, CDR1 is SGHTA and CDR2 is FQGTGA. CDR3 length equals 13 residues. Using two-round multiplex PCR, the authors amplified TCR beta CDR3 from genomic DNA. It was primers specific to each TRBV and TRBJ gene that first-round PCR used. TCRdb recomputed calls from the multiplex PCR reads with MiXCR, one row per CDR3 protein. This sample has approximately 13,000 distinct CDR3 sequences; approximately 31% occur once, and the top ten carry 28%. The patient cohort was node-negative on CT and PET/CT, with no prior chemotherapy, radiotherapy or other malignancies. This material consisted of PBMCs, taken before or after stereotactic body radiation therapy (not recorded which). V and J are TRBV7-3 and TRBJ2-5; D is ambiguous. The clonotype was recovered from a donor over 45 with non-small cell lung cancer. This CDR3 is CASSLVDKETQCF. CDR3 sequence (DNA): TGTGCCAGCAGCTTAGTAGACAAAGAGACCCAGTGCTTC.